This TCR beta chain was recovered during a study of blood T cell repertoires in COVID-19. Study-wide background: Both acute and convalescent COVID-19 samples were obtained from the United States, Italy and Spain. T cells, B-cell-depleted T cells, or PBMCs supplied cDNA or gDNA.

As originally analysed: Reference gene primer amplification in the assay estimated nucleated cell counts. The method was immunoSEQ multiplex PCR; TCRdb's version includes in-frame clones alone and lacks a portion of them. V and J calls and clone size are as listed in that table; D and trimming were resolved from the DNA. The sample holds some 180,000 clones, roughly 89% seen once. The clonotype originates from a man aged 50 to 59 with acute or convalescent COVID-19. Material for sequencing was peripheral blood.

The CDR3 region has the DNA TGTGCCAGCAGCTTGGCCGGGAACACTGAAGCTTTCTTT. As protein: CASSLAGNTEAFF. The V call is TRBV5-5, the J call TRBJ1-1; D not certain. V lost 0 bases and J 1 base, leaving 4 bases between the germline ends. Germline loops: CDR1 SGHKS, CDR2 YYEKEE (reference sequence). The CDR3 has 13 residues.